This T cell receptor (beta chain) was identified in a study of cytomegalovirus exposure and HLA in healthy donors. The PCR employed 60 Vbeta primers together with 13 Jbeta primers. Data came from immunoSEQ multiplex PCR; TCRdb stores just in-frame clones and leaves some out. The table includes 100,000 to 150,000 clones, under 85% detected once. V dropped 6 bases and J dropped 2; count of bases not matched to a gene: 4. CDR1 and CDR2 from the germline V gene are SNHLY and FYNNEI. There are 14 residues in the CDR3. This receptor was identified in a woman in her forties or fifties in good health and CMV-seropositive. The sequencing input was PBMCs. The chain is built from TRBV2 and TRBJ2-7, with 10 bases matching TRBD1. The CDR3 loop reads CASRMTGGAYEQYF. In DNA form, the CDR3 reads TGTGCCAGCAGGATGACAGGGGGCGCCTACGAGCAGTACTTC.